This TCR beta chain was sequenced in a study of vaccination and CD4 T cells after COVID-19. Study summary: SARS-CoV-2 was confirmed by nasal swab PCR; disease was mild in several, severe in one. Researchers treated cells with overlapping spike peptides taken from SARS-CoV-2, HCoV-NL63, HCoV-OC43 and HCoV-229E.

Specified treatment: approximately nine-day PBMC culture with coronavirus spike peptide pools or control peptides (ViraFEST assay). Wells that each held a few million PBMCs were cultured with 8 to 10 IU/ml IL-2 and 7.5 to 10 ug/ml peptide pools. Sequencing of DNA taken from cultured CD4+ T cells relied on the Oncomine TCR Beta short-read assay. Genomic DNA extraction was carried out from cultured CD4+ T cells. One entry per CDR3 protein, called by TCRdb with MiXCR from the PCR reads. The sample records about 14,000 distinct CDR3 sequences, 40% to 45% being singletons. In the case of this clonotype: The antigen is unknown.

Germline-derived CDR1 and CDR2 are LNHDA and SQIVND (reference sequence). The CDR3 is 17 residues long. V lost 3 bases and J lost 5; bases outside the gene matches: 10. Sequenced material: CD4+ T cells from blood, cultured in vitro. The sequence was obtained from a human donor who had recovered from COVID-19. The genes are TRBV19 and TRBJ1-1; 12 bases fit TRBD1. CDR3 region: CASSIRDRGRQGTEAFF. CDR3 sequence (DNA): TGTGCCAGTAGTATCCGGGACAGGGGGCGCCAAGGAACTGAAGCTTTCTTT.